The T cell receptor delta chain under discussion was sequenced for a study of γδ T cells in repeated Plasmodium falciparum infection. Study in general: Donors were malaria-exposed Malian children or age- and gender-matched Australian children.

General study results and limits: Vdelta2-negative gammadelta repertoires appeared less diverse and less shared in Malian than Australian children. Many TCRgamma sequences overlapped between individuals in stable Vgamma9/Vdelta2+ repertoires.

Bulk repertoires came from Vgamma9/Vdelta2+ or Vdelta2-negative gammadelta T cells flow-sorted from PBMC. Each sorted gammadelta sample had TRG and TRD chains sequenced. TCRdb re-called clones from the multiplex PCR reads via CATT. This table holds approximately 93,000 delta-chain clones, less than 1% found once. A few counts support this clone. Its specificity is not known. TCRdb's protein for this DNA is that of a much larger clone and differs from the translation at residue 22, likely a read error; the protein shown is the DNA translation. The CDR3 length is 26 residues. CDR1 TSWWSYY and CDR2 QGS come from the germline V gene.

The sequenced material came from gamma-delta T cells from blood. The rearrangement joins TRDV1 to TRDJ1, with D perhaps being TRDD2 or TRDD3 (9 bases each). The J gene was missing in TCRdb and was found by matching the end of the DNA to germline. This clonotype originated in a pool of human donors (malaria-infected and uninfected, not separated). CDR3 sequence reads: CALGEAGPSYGRSTGGPRWVTGKLIF. In DNA form, the CDR3 reads TGTGCTCTTGGGGAAGCGGGGCCTTCCTACGGGAGGAGTACTGGGGGACCCCGTTGGGTCACCGGTAAACTCATCTTT.